Listed below are T cell receptor beta chains from one sample, sequenced in a study of blood T cells in healthy people across ages. Via MiXCR, TCRdb re-called the 5' RACE reads, giving one row per CDR3 protein. The sample includes around 1,500,000 distinct CDR3 sequences, 42% of them seen just once. What was sequenced was blood. The receptors were sampled from a woman younger than 35 in good health. Each CDR3 is given with its conserved first and last residue. A D gene is named only where the DNA matches it firmly. Not every row has a clone size; where given, it reads once, few, many or a size class.

>NA|TRBJ2-3|TRBV4-1|TRBD2
TGCGCCAGCAGCCAAGTACTGAGCGGGGGGACATGGGATACGCAGTATTTT
CASSQVLSGGTWDTQYF
>few|TRBJ2-7|TRBV6-1|TRBD1
TGTGCCAGCAGTGATACCTTCGCGATCGACAGGGCGGGTGACTACGAGCAGTACTTC
CASSDTFAIDRAGDYEQYF
>once|TRBJ2-3|TRBV24-1|NA
TGTGCCACGCGAAGTCCCAACACAGATACGCAGTATTTT
CATRSPNTDTQYF
>NA|TRBJ2-1|TRBV20-1|TRBD2
TGCAGTGCCTCCCCGGGGAGCGGGAGGGCCTCCAATGAGCAGTTCTTC
CSASPGSGRASNEQFF
>many|TRBJ2-5|TRBV29-1|TRBD2
TGCAGCGTTGATGGTAGCGGGAGGCTTATACAAGAGACCCAGTACTTC
CSVDGSGRLIQETQYF
>NA|TRBJ2-2|TRBV7-9|TRBD1
TGTGCCAGCAGCCTCAGCGGGACAGGGGTGGACACCGGGGAGCTGTTTTTT
CASSLSGTGVDTGELFF
>NA|TRBJ2-3|TRBV9|NA
TGTGCCAGCAGCGTAGTACCCGCGGTGGGGTCGACAGATACGCAGTATTTT
CASSVVPAVGSTDTQYF
>few|TRBJ1-4|TRBV20-1|TRBD1
TGCAGTGCTAGATCCGGGACAGGGGATGAAAAACTGTTTTTT
CSARSGTGDEKLFF
>NA|TRBJ2-7|TRBV20-1|NA
TGCAGTGCTTCCTCGTGGAGGGATGAGCAGTACTTC
CSASSWRDEQYF
>NA|TRBJ1-1|TRBV7-2|NA
TGTGCCAGCAGCTTCGGGTTAAAGAACACTGAAGCTTTCTTT
CASSFGLKNTEAFF
>NA|TRBJ2-2|TRBV12-3/TRBV12-4|NA
TGTGCCAGCAGTTTTCGGCAGGCGAACACCGGGGAGCTGTTTTTT
CASSFRQANTGELFF
>NA|TRBJ1-5|TRBV12-3/TRBV12-4|NA
TGTGCCAGCACCCGGCAGCTAAATCAGCCCCAGCATTTT
CASTRQLNQPQHF
>once|TRBJ2-7|TRBV27|TRBD2
TGTGCCAGCAGTTTAACGGGACTAGCGGGAGCAAAAATCTACGAGCAGTACTTC
CASSLTGLAGAKIYEQYF
>few|TRBJ1-2|TRBV3-1|NA
TGTGCCAGCAGCCAAATGGACATTTCGGGCTACACCTTC
CASSQMDISGYTF
>few|TRBJ2-1|TRBV20-1|TRBD2
TGCAGTTCTAGAACTAGCGGGGGGAATGAGCAGTTCTTC
CSSRTSGGNEQFF
>NA|TRBJ2-3|TRBV3-1|TRBD2
TGTGCCAGCAGCCAAGACCTTCCGGGACTAGCGGGAGACAACACAGATACGCAGTATTTT
CASSQDLPGLAGDNTDTQYF
>NA|TRBJ2-1|TRBV27|NA
TGTGCCAGCAGTTTTATGGGTAACTCCTACAATGAGCAGTTCTTC
CASSFMGNSYNEQFF
>NA|TRBJ2-1|TRBV5-6|TRBD2
TGTGCCAGCAGCCTACTAGCGGGAGTAGGGTTAGGCAATGAGCAGTTCTTC
CASSLLAGVGLGNEQFF
>NA|TRBJ2-2|TRBV6-2/TRBV6-3|NA
TGTGCCAGCAACCCACTAGTACCCGGGGAGCTGTTTTTT
CASNPLVPGELFF
>NA|TRBJ1-1|TRBV12-3/TRBV12-4|NA
TGTGCCAGCAGTAAACCCCAGGGTCGAGCTTTCTTT
CASSKPQGRAFF
>once|TRBJ1-2|TRBV6-1|NA
TGTGCCAACAGTGAAGCTGATAACTATGGCTACACCTTC
CANSEADNYGYTF
>NA|TRBJ2-7|TRBV5-1|TRBD1
TGCGCCAGCAGCTTGGTACCGGGACAGGGAACCTACGAGCAGTACTTC
CASSLVPGQGTYEQYF
>few|TRBJ1-4|TRBV29-1|TRBD1
TGCAGCGTTGGATCGGGTTTGACAGGGGGACTGTTTTTT
CSVGSGLTGGLFF
>few|TRBJ1-1|TRBV20-1|NA
TGCAGTGCTAGTGGGGGGATGGGGGAAGCTTTCTTT
CSASGGMGEAFF
>few|TRBJ2-1|TRBV25-1|TRBD1
TGTGCCAGCAGTGTAGGGACAGGGGGATACAATGAGCAGTTCTTC
CASSVGTGGYNEQFF
>NA|TRBJ2-7|TRBV29-1|TRBD2
TGCAGCGTTGAAGGTAGCGGGGGGGCTAATGAGCAGTACTTC
CSVEGSGGANEQYF
>NA|TRBJ2-7|TRBV10-3|NA
TGTGCCATCAGTGAGGTCGGGGATCCTACCTACGAGCAGTACTTC
CAISEVGDPTYEQYF
>NA|TRBJ1-4|TRBV12-3/TRBV12-4|NA
TGTGCCAGCAGTTTCCCGGACAGACCTGAAAAACTGTTTTTT
CASSFPDRPEKLFF
>NA|TRBJ2-3|TRBV7-9|NA
TGTGCCAGCAGCCCACAGGGATCATCAGATACGCAGTATTTT
CASSPQGSSDTQYF
>NA|TRBJ2-7|TRBV7-6|NA
TGTGCCAGCAGCCCCCGGCAAGCGGAGATCTACGAGCAGTACTTC
CASSPRQAEIYEQYF
>NA|TRBJ2-1|TRBV10-3|TRBD2
TGTGCCATCGGCGGACTAGCTGGCAATGAGCAGTTCTTC
CAIGGLAGNEQFF
>NA|TRBJ2-5|TRBV15|NA
TGTGCCACCAGCAGAGAGAGTCTCGGGGAGACCCAGTACTTC
CATSRESLGETQYF
>NA|TRBJ2-5|TRBV30|NA
TGTGCCTGGAAACTTGACAGCTACGAGCAATACTTC
CAWKLDSYEQYF
>NA|TRBJ2-7|TRBV2|TRBD2
TGTGTCAGCAGTGATGGGGTTGCGGGGGTTAGTCACGAGCAGTACTTC
CVSSDGVAGVSHEQYF
>NA|TRBJ2-7|TRBV11-2|NA
TGTGCCAGCAGCCGAGGCCACTACGAGCAGTACTTC
CASSRGHYEQYF
>few|TRBJ1-1|TRBV5-1|NA
TGCGCCAGCAGCCCAAATTCGGGGGGGGTGTACACTGAAGCTTTCTTT
CASSPNSGGVYTEAFF
>NA|TRBJ2-5|TRBV2|TRBD1
TGTGCCAGCAGTGTAACAGGGGCCCTAGGTTTGGAGCAGTACTTC
CASSVTGALGLEQYF
>NA|TRBJ2-7|TRBV29-1|NA
TGCAGCGTTGAAGGCCAGGGGCCCCGCTACGAGCAGTACTTC
CSVEGQGPRYEQYF
>NA|TRBJ2-3|TRBV20-1|TRBD2
TGCAGTGCTAAGCGGGGACCCACAGAGACGCAGTATTTT
CSAKRGPTETQYF
>few|TRBJ2-3|TRBV18|NA
TGTGCCAGCTCACCAGGGGCTCCGAATACGCAGTATTTT
CASSPGAPNTQYF
>NA|TRBJ2-2|TRBV9|TRBD1
TGTGCCAGCAGCCCCCTGGGACAGGGAACTGGCGGGGAGCTGTTTTTT
CASSPLGQGTGGELFF
>NA|TRBJ2-1|TRBV6-1|TRBD2
TGTGCCAGCGAGACTAGCGGGGCCTACAATGAGCAGTTCTTC
CASETSGAYNEQFF
>NA|TRBJ1-1|TRBV10-2|TRBD1
TGCGCCAGCAGTGAGACTGGAGGGGACAGGCCGAACACTGAAGCTTTCTTT
CASSETGGDRPNTEAFF
>once|TRBJ1-1|TRBV7-2|NA
TGTGCCAGCAGCTTAGGGCTCGTGACTGAAGCTTTCTTT
CASSLGLVTEAFF
>NA|TRBJ1-2|TRBV20-1|NA
TGCAGTGCTATTCGGGGGTTCTATGGCTACACCTTC
CSAIRGFYGYTF
>NA|TRBJ2-3|TRBV6-6|NA
TGTGCCAGCAGTTACTCGAGCGGAGGAGGCACAGATACGCAGTATTTT
CASSYSSGGGTDTQYF
>few|TRBJ2-7|TRBV5-6|NA
TGTGCCAGCAGCCCCCACAGTGGGGCAGTCTACTACGAGCAGTACTTC
CASSPHSGAVYYEQYF
>few|TRBJ2-1|TRBV9|TRBD2
TGTGCCAGCAGCCCGGCGATAGCGGGGGGGCATCGGAATGAGCAGTTCTTC
CASSPAIAGGHRNEQFF
>NA|TRBJ1-5|TRBV12-3/TRBV12-4|NA
TGTGCCACCTCCCGAGGTAGCGGCAATCAGCCCCAGCATTTT
CATSRGSGNQPQHF
>NA|TRBJ1-1|TRBV9|NA
TGTGCCAGCAGCGTAGAACAGACCGGGGCTGAAGCTTTCTTT
CASSVEQTGAEAFF
>NA|TRBJ1-5|TRBV3-1|NA
TGTGCCAGCAGCCGGGACACAGAAGATCAGCCCCAGCATTTT
CASSRDTEDQPQHF
>few|TRBJ2-7|TRBV7-2|TRBD2
TGTGCCAGCAGCTTAGGGGGGAGTGGGGCTAGCGGTCTGGGCGAGCAGTACTTC
CASSLGGSGASGLGEQYF
>few|TRBJ2-1|TRBV4-1|NA
TGCGCCAGCAGCCAAGTTCCAGGGTGGAATGAGCAGTTCTTC
CASSQVPGWNEQFF
>few|TRBJ2-3|TRBV2|NA
TGTGCCAGCAGTGTAGGTAGACATCCCACCGCCCCAGATACGCAGTATTTT
CASSVGRHPTAPDTQYF